This TCR beta chain was identified during a study of blood T cell repertoires in COVID-19. Comment on this clone: The same CDR3 is also encoded by other DNA sequences in this sample.

Sequenced by immunoSEQ multiplex PCR; TCRdb stores in-frame clones only, minus some. The sample carries about 190,000 clones, under 90% recorded once. Trimming left V 2 bases short and J 5 bases short, with 12 bases between. Germline CDR1 is SGHTA and CDR2 is FQGNSA. The CDR3 contains 15 residues. This clonotype was sampled from a man aged 55-75 years with acute or convalescent COVID-19. The source material was peripheral blood. The V and J genes are TRBV7-2 and TRBJ1-4; a weak D match, TRBD1 (6 bases). CDR3 residues: CASSLSRQGNEKLFF. CDR3 DNA: TGTGCCAGCAGCTTATCGAGGCAGGGGAATGAAAAACTGTTTTTT. The full variable domain, in which reference TRBV7-2 and TRBJ1-4 provide the parts outside the CDR3, is GAGVSQSPSNKVTEKGKDVELRCDPISGHTALYWYRQSLGQGLEFLIYFQGNSAPDKSGLPSDRFSAERTGGSVSTLTIQRTQQEDSAVYLCASSLSRQGNEKLFFGSGTQLSVL.